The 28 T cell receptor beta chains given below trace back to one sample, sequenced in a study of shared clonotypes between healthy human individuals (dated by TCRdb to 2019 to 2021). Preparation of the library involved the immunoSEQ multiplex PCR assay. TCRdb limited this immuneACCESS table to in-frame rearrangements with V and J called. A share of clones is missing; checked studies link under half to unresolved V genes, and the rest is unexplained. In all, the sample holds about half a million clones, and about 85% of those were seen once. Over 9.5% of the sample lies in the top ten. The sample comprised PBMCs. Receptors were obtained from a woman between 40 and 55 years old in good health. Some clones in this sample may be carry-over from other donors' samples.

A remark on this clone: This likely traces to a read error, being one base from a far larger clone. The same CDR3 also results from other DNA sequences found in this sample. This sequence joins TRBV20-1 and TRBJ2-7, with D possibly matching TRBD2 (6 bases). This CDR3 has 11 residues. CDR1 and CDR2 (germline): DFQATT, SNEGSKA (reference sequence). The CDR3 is CSVRLVNEQYF. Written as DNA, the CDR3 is TGCAGTGTTAGACTAGTGAACGAGCAGTACTTC.

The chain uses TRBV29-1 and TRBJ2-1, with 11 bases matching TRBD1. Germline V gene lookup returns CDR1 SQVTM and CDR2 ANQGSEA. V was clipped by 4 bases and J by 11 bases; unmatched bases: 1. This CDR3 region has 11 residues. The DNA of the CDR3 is TGCAGCGTTGGGACAGGGGGCAAGCAGTTCTTC. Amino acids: CSVGTGGKQFF.

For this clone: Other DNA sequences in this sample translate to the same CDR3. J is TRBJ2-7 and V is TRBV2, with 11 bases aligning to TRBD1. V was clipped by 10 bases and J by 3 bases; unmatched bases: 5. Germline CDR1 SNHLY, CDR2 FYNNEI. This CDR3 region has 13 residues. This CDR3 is CATGTGGNYEQYF. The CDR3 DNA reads TGTGCCACCGGGACAGGGGGTAACTACGAGCAGTACTTC.

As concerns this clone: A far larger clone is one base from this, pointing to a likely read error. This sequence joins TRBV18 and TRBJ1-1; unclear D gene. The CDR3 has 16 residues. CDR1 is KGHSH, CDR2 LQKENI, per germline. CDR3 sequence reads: CASSPVLRERNTEALF. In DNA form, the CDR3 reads TGTGCCAGCTCACCAGTGTTAAGGGAGAGGAACACTGAAGCTTTATTT.

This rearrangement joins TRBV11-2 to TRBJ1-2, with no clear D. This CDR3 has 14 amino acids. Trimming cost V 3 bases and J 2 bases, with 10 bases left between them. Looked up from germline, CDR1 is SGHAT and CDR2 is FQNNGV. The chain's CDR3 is CASSFPDGNYGYTF. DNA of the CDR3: TGTGCCAGCAGCTTCCCGGACGGGAACTATGGCTACACCTTC.

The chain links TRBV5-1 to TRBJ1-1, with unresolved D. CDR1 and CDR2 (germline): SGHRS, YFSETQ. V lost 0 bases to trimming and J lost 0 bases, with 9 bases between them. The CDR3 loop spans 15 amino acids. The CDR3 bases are TGCGCCAGCAGCTTGGACAGCCCTATGAACACTGAAGCTTTCTTT. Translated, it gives CASSLDSPMNTEAFF.

CDR3 in DNA: TGTGCCAGCAGCTTAGGGCTAGTCCAAGATACGCAGTATTTT. It is translated as CASSLGLVQDTQYF. The chain is built from TRBV13 and TRBJ2-3, with D hard to call. Germline V gene lookup returns CDR1 PRHDT and CDR2 FYEKMQ (reference sequence). The CDR3 consists of 14 residues. V was shortened by 0 bases and J by 5 bases, with 9 bases between the two germline ends. The full variable domain, in which reference TRBV13 and TRBJ2-3 provide the parts outside the CDR3, is AAGVIQSPRHLIKEKRETATLKCYPIPRHDTVYWYQQGPGQDPQFLISFYEKMQSDKGSIPDRFSAQQFSDYHSELNMSSLELGDSALYFCASSLGLVQDTQYFGPGTRLTVL.

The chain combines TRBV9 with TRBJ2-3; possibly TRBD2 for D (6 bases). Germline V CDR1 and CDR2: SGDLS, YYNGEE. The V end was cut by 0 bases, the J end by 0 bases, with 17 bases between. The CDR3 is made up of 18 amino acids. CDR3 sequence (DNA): TGTGCCAGCAGCGTAGCGGGGCGTTGGGGGACTAGCACAGATACGCAGTATTTT. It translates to CASSVAGRWGTSTDTQYF.

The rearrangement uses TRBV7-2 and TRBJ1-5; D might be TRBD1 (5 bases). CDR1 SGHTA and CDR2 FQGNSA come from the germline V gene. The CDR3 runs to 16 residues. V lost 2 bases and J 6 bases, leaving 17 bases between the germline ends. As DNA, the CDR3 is TGTGCCAGCAGCTTAACGGCGGGGGGAGGTGCTCAGCCCCAGCATTTT. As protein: CASSLTAGGGAQPQHF.

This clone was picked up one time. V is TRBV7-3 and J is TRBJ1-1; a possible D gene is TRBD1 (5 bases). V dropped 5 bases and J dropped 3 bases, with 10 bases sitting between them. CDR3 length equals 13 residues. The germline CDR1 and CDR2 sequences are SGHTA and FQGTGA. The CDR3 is CASSRGEHTEAFF. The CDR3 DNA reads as TGTGCCAGCAGCCGAGGGGAGCACACTGAAGCTTTCTTT.

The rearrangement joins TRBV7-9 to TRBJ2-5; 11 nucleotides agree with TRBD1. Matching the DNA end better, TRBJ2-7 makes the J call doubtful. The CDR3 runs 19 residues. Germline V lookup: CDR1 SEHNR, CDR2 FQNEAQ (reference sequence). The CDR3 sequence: CASSADRGRGDYHPYEQYF. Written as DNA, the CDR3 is TGTGCCAGCAGCGCGGACAGGGGGCGCGGGGACTATCACCCCTACGAGCAGTACTTC.

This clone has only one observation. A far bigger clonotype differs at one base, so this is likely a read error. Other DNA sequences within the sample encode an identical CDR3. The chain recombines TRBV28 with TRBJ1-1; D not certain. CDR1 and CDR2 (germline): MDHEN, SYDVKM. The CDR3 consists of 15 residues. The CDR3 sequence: CASSLLGLGNTEAFF. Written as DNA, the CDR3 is TGTGCCAGCAGTTTATTGGGATTAGGGAACACTGAAGCCTTCTTT.

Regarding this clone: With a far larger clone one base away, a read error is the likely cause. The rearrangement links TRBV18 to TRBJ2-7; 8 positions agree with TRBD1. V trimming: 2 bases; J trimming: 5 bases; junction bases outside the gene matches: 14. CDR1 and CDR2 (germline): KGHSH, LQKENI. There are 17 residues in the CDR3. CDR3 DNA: TGTGCCAGCTCACCAAGTCCGGTCAGGCAGGGGGCCGACGAGCAGTACTTC. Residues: CASSPSPVRQGADEQYF.

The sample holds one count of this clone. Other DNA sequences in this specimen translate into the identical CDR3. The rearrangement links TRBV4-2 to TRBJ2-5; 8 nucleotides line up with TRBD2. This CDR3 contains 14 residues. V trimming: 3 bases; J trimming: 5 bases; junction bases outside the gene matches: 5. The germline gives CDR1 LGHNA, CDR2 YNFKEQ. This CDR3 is CASSQGTRGETQYF. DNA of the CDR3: TGTGCCAGCAGCCAGGGGACTAGGGGGGAGACCCAGTACTTC.

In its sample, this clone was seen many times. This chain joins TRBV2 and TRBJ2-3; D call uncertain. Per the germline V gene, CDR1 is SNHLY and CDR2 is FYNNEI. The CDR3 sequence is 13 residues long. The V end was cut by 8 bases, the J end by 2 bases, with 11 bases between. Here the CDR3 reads CASGDRNTDTQYF. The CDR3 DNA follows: TGTGCCAGCGGAGACCGAAACACAGATACGCAGTATTTT.

CDR3 DNA sequence: TGTGCCTGGGCGACTAGCGGTTACAATGAGCAGTTCTTC. Translated, it gives CAWATSGYNEQFF. This rearrangement joins TRBV30 to TRBJ2-1; 9 bases align to TRBD2. The length of the CDR3 is 13 residues. Germline V lookup: CDR1 GTSNPN, CDR2 SVGIG (reference sequence). Trimming cost V 5 bases and J 4 bases; bases outside gene matches: 3.

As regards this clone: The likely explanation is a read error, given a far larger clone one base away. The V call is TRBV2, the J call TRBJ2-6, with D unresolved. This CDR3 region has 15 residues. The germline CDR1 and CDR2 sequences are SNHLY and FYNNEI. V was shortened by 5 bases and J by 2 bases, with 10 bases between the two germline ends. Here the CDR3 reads CASSSPRTGANVLTF. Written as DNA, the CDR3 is TGTGCCAGCAGTTCCCCTAGGACTGGGGCCAACGTCCTGACTTTC.

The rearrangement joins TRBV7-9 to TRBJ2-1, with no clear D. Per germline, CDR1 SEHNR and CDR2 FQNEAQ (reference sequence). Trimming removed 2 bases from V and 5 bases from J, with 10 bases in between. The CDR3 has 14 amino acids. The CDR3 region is CASSLRAADNEQFF. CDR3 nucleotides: TGTGCCAGCAGCTTAAGGGCGGCGGACAATGAGCAGTTCTTC. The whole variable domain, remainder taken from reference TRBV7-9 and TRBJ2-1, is DTGVSQNPRHKITKRGQNVTFRCDPISEHNRLYWYRQTLGQGPEFLTYFQNEAQLEKSRLLSDRFSAERPKGSFSTLEIQRTEQGDSAMYLCASSLRAADNEQFFGPGTRLTVL.

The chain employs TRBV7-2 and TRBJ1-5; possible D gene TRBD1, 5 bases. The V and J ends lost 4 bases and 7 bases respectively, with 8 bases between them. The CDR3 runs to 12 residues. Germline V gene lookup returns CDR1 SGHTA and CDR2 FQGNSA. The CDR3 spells CASSSEGQPQHF. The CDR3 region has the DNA TGTGCCAGCAGCTCGGAGGGGCAGCCCCAGCATTTT.

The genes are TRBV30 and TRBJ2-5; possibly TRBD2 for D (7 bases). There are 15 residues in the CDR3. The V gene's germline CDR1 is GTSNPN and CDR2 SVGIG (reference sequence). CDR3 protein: CALEWGGTYQETQYF. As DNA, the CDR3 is TGTGCTTTGGAGTGGGGGGGCACGTACCAAGAGACCCAGTACTTC.

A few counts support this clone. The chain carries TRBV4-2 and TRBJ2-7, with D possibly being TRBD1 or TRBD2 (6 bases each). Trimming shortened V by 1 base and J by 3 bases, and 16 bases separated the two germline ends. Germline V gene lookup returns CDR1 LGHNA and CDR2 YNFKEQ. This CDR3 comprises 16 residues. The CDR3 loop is CASSQVPYGGGYEQYF. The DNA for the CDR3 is TGTGCCAGCAGCCAAGTCCCATACGGGGGCGGCTACGAGCAGTACTTC.

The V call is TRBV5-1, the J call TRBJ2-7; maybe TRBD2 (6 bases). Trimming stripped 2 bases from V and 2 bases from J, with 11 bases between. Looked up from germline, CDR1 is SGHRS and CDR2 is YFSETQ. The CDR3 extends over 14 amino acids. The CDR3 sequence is CASSLGTVPYEQYF. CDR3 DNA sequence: TGCGCCAGCAGCTTAGGGACTGTACCCTACGAGCAGTACTTC.

CDR3 loop: CASSEEWARQGSTDTQYF. The CDR3 bases are TGTGCCAGCAGTGAAGAATGGGCGAGACAGGGGAGCACAGATACGCAGTATTTT. The V call is TRBV6-1, the J call TRBJ2-3, with 8 bases aligning to TRBD1. Trimming removed 1 base from V and 0 bases from J; junction bases left unmatched: 9. The CDR3 runs 18 residues. From germline, CDR1 is MNHNS and CDR2 SASEGT.

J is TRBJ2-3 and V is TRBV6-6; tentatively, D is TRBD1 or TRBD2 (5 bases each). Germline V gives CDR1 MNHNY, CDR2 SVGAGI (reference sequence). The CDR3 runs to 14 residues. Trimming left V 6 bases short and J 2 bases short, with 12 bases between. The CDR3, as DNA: TGTGCCAGCAGGGCCGGGGCGGACACAGATACGCAGTATTTT. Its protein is CASRAGADTDTQYF.

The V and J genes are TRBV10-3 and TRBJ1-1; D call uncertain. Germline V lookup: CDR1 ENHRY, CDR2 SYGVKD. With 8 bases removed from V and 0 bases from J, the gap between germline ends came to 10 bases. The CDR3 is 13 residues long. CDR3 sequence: CAIVANMNTEAFF. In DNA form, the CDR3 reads TGTGCCATCGTCGCCAACATGAACACTGAAGCTTTCTTT.

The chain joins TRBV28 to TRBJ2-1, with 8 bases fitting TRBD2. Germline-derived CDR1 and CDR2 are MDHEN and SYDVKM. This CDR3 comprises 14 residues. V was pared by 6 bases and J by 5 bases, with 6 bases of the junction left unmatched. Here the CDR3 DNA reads TGTGCCAGCAGCCTCGGGACTAGAGACAATGAGCAGTTCTTC. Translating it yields CASSLGTRDNEQFF.

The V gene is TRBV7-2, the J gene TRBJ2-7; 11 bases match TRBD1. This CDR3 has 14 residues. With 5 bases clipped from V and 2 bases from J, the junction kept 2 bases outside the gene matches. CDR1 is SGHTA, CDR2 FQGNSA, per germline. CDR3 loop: CASSQDRGPYEQYF. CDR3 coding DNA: TGTGCCAGCAGCCAGGACAGGGGGCCCTACGAGCAGTACTTC.

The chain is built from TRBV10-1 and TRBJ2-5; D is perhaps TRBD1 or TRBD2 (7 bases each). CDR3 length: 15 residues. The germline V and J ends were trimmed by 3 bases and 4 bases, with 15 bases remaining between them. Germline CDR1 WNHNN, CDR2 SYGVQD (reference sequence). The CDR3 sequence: CASSDGTGEGETQYF. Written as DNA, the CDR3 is TGCGCCAGCAGTGATGGAACAGGGGAGGGAGAGACCCAGTACTTC.